A selection of T cell receptor beta chains follows, all from one sample in a study of blood T cell repertoires in COVID-19. Profiling relied on immunoSEQ multiplex PCR, and the TCRdb table lists in-frame clones only, not all of them. The sample consists of about 230,000 clones, roughly 90% of them appearing once. The sample consisted of PBMCs or T cells enriched from blood (not recorded which). These receptors were taken from a woman in her twenties or thirties with acute COVID-19. CDR3s include the opening cysteine and the closing phenylalanine or tryptophan. A D gene is named only where the DNA matches it firmly. Size is omitted from some rows. Given values are once, few, many or a class for expanded clones.

TRBJ2-2	NA	TRBV4-3	NA	TGCGCCAGCAGCCAAGATCAGGGCGCCGGGGAGCTGTTTTTT	CASSQDQGAGELFF
TRBJ2-7	NA	TRBV28	NA	TGTGCCAGCAGTTTATCGGTCATTATGGAGGCCGAGCAGTACTTC	CASSLSVIMEAEQYF
TRBJ1-3	NA	TRBV12-5	NA	TGTGCTAGTGGTTTGGACCAGGGAATCCCGCCCTATTTT	CASGLDQGIPPYF
TRBJ2-6	NA	TRBV2	NA	TGTGCCAGCAGTGAGGGGCTCCGCTCTGGGGCCAACGTCCTGACTTTC	CASSEGLRSGANVLTF
TRBJ1-1	NA	TRBV30	NA	TGTGCCTGGAGCGCCCCACAGGGGAACACTGAAGCTTTCTTT	CAWSAPQGNTEAFF
TRBJ2-7	NA	TRBV7-6	NA	TGTGCCAGCAGCTCCTCCAAGACAGGCCCGCGGGAGCAGTACTTC	CASSSSKTGPREQYF
TRBJ2-7	NA	TRBV29-1	NA	TGCAGCGTTGTGTTGTGGGGCGTCGGCTCCTACGAGCAGTACTTC	CSVVLWGVGSYEQYF
TRBJ1-6	NA	TRBV6-5	TRBD1	TGTGCCAGCAGAGGGACAGGGGTTTCACCCCTCCACTTT	CASRGTGVSPLHF
TRBJ1-4	NA	TRBV9	NA	TGTGCCAGCAGCGTGGGCAGTAGTAATGAAAAACTGTTTTTT	CASSVGSSNEKLFF
TRBJ1-5	NA	TRBV6-5	TRBD1	TGTGCCAGCAGTTCCACGGGACAGCATAGCAATCAGCCCCAGCATTTT	CASSSTGQHSNQPQHF
TRBJ2-1	NA	TRBV19	TRBD1	TGTGCCAGTAGTCAAGGGGGCTGGAATGAGCAGTTCTTC	CASSQGGWNEQFF
TRBJ2-3	once	TRBV7-7	TRBD2	TGTGCCAGCAGCTTAAGCGGGGGCCCAACAGATACGCAGTATTTT	CASSLSGGPTDTQYF
TRBJ1-5	NA	TRBV5-1	NA	TGCGCCAGCAGCTTGCAAGGGGCGGGGGAGCCCCAGCATTTT	CASSLQGAGEPQHF
TRBJ2-7	NA	TRBV3-1/TRBV3-2	TRBD2	TGTGCCAGCAGCCCACCGGGGCTAGCGGGGGCCTACGAGCAGTACTTC	CASSPPGLAGAYEQYF
TRBJ1-1	NA	TRBV7-9	TRBD1	TGTGCCAGCAGCTTTCGGACAGGGATGGCTGACACTGAAGCTTTCTTT	CASSFRTGMADTEAFF
TRBJ1-1	NA	TRBV27	TRBD1	TGTGCCAGCAGAGGGACAGGGACGTTTGCTTTCTTT	CASRGTGTFAFF
TRBJ2-6	NA	TRBV19	TRBD2	TGTGCCAGCACGGGACTAGCGGGGGGGATGTCTGAGGCCAACGTCCTGACTTTC	CASTGLAGGMSEANVLTF
TRBJ2-1	NA	TRBV5-1	TRBD2	TGCGCCAGCAGCCCGGGGGGATCCTACAATGAGCAGTTCTTC	CASSPGGSYNEQFF
TRBJ1-2	NA	TRBV9	NA	TGTGCCAGCAGCGTAGGGGCGGACAATGGCTACACCTTC	CASSVGADNGYTF
TRBJ2-3	NA	TRBV18	TRBD2	TGTGCCAGCTCACCACCCGTCGGACTAGCGGGCACAGATACGCAGTATTTT	CASSPPVGLAGTDTQYF
TRBJ1-2	NA	TRBV20-1	NA	TGCAGTGCTAGTTCCGGGGATGGCTACACCTTC	CSASSGDGYTF
TRBJ2-7	NA	TRBV5-1	TRBD2	TGCGCCAGCAGCACGACTAGCGGGGGGGCGGCCGAGCAGTACTTC	CASSTTSGGAAEQYF
TRBJ1-1	NA	TRBV19	TRBD1	TGTGCCAGCGCGACAGGGCTCACTGAAGCTTTCTTT	CASATGLTEAFF
TRBJ2-7	once	TRBV11-2	TRBD1	TGTGCCAGCAGCTTAGGGCAGGGGGCCGCCGAGCAGTACTTC	CASSLGQGAAEQYF
TRBJ1-2	NA	TRBV4-1	TRBD1	TGCGCCAGCAGCCAAGCGATGACAGGGATTAACTATGGCTACACCTTC	CASSQAMTGINYGYTF
TRBJ1-5	NA	TRBV5-6	NA	TGTGCCAGCAGCAGTTGGGGGCAGGCGAATCAGCCCCAGCATTTT	CASSSWGQANQPQHF
TRBJ1-2	NA	TRBV5-8	NA	TGTGCCAGCAGAATCCGGGAGAACTATGGCTACACCTTC	CASRIRENYGYTF
TRBJ2-1	NA	TRBV12-3/TRBV12-4	NA	TGTGCCAGCAGTTTGACGGAGGTTGAGCAGTTCTTC	CASSLTEVEQFF
TRBJ1-1	NA	TRBV7-7	NA	TGTGCCAGCAGCTTATATGCAGGGAAGAACACTGAAGCTTTCTTT	CASSLYAGKNTEAFF
TRBJ2-7	NA	TRBV12-3/TRBV12-4	TRBD2	TGTGCCAGCAGTTTAATAGCGGGGGAGCAGTACTTC	CASSLIAGEQYF
TRBJ2-7	NA	TRBV3-1/TRBV3-2	TRBD2	TGTGCCAGCAGCCAGGGAGGGTTCTTCACCCGCTTC	CASSQGGFFTRF
TRBJ1-6	NA	TRBV11-2	NA	TGTGCCAGCAGCTTTCTCCATTCACCCCTCCACTTT	CASSFLHSPLHF
TRBJ1-3	once	TRBV5-1	NA	TGCGCCAGCAGCTTCGACAGAAACACCATATATTTT	CASSFDRNTIYF
TRBJ2-1	NA	TRBV3-1/TRBV3-2	NA	TGTGCCAGCACGGACAAGAGCTCCTACAATGAGCAGTTCTTC	CASTDKSSYNEQFF
TRBJ2-7	few	TRBV7-3	TRBD1	TGTGCCAGCAGCTTATCGGGACAGGGGGACGAGCAGTACTTC	CASSLSGQGDEQYF
TRBJ1-1	NA	TRBV7-9	NA	TGTGCCAGCAGCTTATCTAGCTCCTTCTCTTCTGAAGCTTTCTTT	CASSLSSSFSSEAFF
TRBJ1-6	NA	TRBV19	NA	TGTGCCAGTAGTATAAAATCCGGGCCCCTCCACTTT	CASSIKSGPLHF
TRBJ1-3	many	TRBV2	TRBD1	TGTGCCAGCAGTGAATACAGGGGATTCTCTGGAAACACCATATATTTT	CASSEYRGFSGNTIYF
TRBJ2-7	NA	TRBV27	NA	TGTGCCAGCGTCAACAGGGTGGGCGAGCAGTACTTC	CASVNRVGEQYF
TRBJ2-7	NA	TRBV9	NA	TGTGCCAGCAGCCCCCGGGACTGGTGGGCCGAGCAGTACTTC	CASSPRDWWAEQYF
TRBJ2-5	NA	TRBV7-7	TRBD1	TGTGCCAGCAGCCCATCCGTTGACAGGGTTGGAGTGGAGACCCAGTACTTC	CASSPSVDRVGVETQYF
TRBJ1-1	NA	TRBV14	NA	TGTGCCAGCAGCCAAGATCGTTACACTGAAGCTTTCTTT	CASSQDRYTEAFF
TRBJ2-5	NA	TRBV19	NA	TGTGCCAGTAAAAGCCGCTGGTTCCAAGAGACCCAGTACTTC	CASKSRWFQETQYF
TRBJ2-7	NA	TRBV18	TRBD2	TGTGCCAGCTCACCAGAAAGCGGGGGGTACCCAACCTACGAGCAGTACTTC	CASSPESGGYPTYEQYF
TRBJ1-4	NA	TRBV7-6	NA	TGTGCCAGCAGCTTAAATAACGGGATCTCCCACGGGGAACTGTTTTTT	CASSLNNGISHGELFF
TRBJ2-7	once	TRBV30	TRBD1	TGTGCCTGGGTAAGGACAGGGGGCTACGAGCAGTACTTC	CAWVRTGGYEQYF
TRBJ1-5	NA	TRBV6-1	NA	TGTGCCAGCAGTGATTCGCAGGGTTATAGACAGCCCCAGCATTTT	CASSDSQGYRQPQHF
TRBJ2-7	NA	TRBV6-1	TRBD1	TGTGCCAGCAGTGGGAATTCCGGGACAGGGTCCTCCTACGAGCAGTACTTC	CASSGNSGTGSSYEQYF
TRBJ2-1	NA	TRBV7-2	TRBD2	TGTGCCAGCAGCTTAAGGACTAGCGGTTACAATGAGCAGTTCTTC	CASSLRTSGYNEQFF
TRBJ1-4	NA	TRBV15	TRBD1	TGTGCCACCAGCAGACGCCAGGGGGCTAATGAAAAACTGTTTTTT	CATSRRQGANEKLFF
TRBJ1-5	NA	TRBV19	NA	TGTGCCAGTAGTGACAGGATGGGACAGCCCCAGCATTTT	CASSDRMGQPQHF
TRBJ1-4	NA	TRBV4-3	TRBD1	TGCGCCAGCAGCCAACAGTCATTGGGACAGGGGAATGAAAAACTGTTTTTT	CASSQQSLGQGNEKLFF